The sequence of this T cell receptor beta chain was determined in a study of shared clonotypes between healthy human individuals. General observations from the study: The donor pool, a small one, limited the genetic and exposure-history diversity represented.

CDR3 length: 17 residues. Germline V gene sequence: CDR1 SGHNT, CDR2 YYREEE (reference sequence). The ends lost 4 bases at V and 0 bases at J; junction bases unmatched: 8. Produced via immunoSEQ multiplex PCR; TCRdb's table is partial and in-frame only. The table records roughly 1,600,000 clones, approximately 98.5% of them present only once. Worth noting for this clone: Its antigen is as yet unknown.

The sequencing input was naive CD4+ T cells sorted from blood. Subset indicated: CD45RA+ positively selected. The V and J genes are TRBV5-4 and TRBJ2-3; 10 positions match TRBD2. The sequence derives from a man younger than 40 in good health. In nucleotides, the CDR3 is TGTGCCAGCAGCCCGGCGGTAGCGGGAGGAAGCACAGATACGCAGTATTTT. The encoded protein is CASSPAVAGGSTDTQYF.